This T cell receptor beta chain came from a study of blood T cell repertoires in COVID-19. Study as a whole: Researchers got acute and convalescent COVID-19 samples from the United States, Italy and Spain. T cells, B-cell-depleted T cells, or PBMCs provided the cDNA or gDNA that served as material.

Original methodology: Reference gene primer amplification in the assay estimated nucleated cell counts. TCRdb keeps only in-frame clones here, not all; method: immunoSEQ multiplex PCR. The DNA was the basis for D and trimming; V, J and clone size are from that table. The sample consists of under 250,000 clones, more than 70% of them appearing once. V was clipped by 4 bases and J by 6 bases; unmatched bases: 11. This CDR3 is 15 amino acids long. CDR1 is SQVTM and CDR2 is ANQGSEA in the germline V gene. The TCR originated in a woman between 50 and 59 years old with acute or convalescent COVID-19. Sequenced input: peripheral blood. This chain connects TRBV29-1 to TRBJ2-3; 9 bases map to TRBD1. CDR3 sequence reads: CSVGLIQGAGDTQYF. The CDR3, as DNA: TGCAGCGTTGGCCTAATACAGGGGGCAGGTGATACGCAGTATTTT.